This T cell receptor beta chain was found in a study of CD8 T cells in Susac syndrome. Between the trimmed V and J ends, which lost 2 bases and 5 bases, there was a span of 7 bases. In germline, CDR1 is SGHVS, CDR2 FNYEAQ. There are 12 residues in the CDR3. Reverse transcription used about 0.45 to 1 ug RNA and random hexamers. One entry per CDR3 protein, called by TCRdb with MiXCR from the immunoSEQ multiplex PCR reads. The sample includes fewer than 35,000 distinct CDR3 sequences, around 94% of them seen just once. The rearrangement joins TRBV7-6 to TRBJ2-7; D gene ambiguous. Sequenced material: CD8+ T cells from PBMCs. This TCR came from a human donor in good health. The CDR3 DNA follows: TGTGCCAGCAGCTTAATCGTGCACGAGCAGTACTTC. This sequence encodes CASSLIVHEQYF.